The 2 T cell receptor beta chains below were found in one sample sequenced in a study of beta chain features in type 1 diabetes. Findings and limits, study-wide: A moderate, significant TCRB CDR3 shortening appeared in type 1 diabetes across four CD4+ subsets.

All of the isolated RNA was reverse transcribed, so expressed TCRB transcripts were sequenced. Using immunoSEQ multiplex PCR, the repertoire was profiled, and TCRdb retains in-frame clones only, with some absent. The sample carries around 160,000 clones, about 10% recorded once. What these receptors recognize is not known. Sequencing used central memory CD4+ T cells from blood. The receptors here all came from a woman aged 25 to 39 with type 1 diabetes.

This clone was counted ten times or more. This rearrangement joins TRBV18 to TRBJ1-1, with D perhaps TRBD1 (5 bases). With 3 bases removed from V and 5 bases from J, the gap between germline ends came to 10 bases. CDR3 length: 13 residues. Germline CDR1 and CDR2: KGHSH and LQKENI. The CDR3, as DNA: TGTGCCAGCTCACCGACCCCAGGGACTGAAGCTTTCTTT. Residues: CASSPTPGTEAFF.

The chain has TRBV29-1 and TRBJ2-7, with TRBD1 identical over 10 bases. CDR3 size: 13 residues. The trim removed 7 bases at V and 4 bases at J, leaving 7 bases unmatched. The germline gives CDR1 SQVTM, CDR2 ANQGSEA. The CDR3 DNA reads as TGCAGCGCCTGGGGACAGGGGTATTACGAGCAGTACTTC. The encoded protein is CSAWGQGYYEQYF.